What follows are 28 T cell receptor beta chains derived from one specimen sequenced in a study of T cell responses to AZD1222 COVID-19 vaccine. The method was immunoSEQ multiplex PCR; TCRdb's version includes in-frame clones alone and lacks a portion of them. This table has roughly 130,000 clones, 75% to 90% appearing once. The sample here was peripheral blood, taken on day 0 of AZD1222 vaccination. Receptors originate from an adult in good health.

The CDR3 loop reads CASSVSRLNNEQFF. CDR3 DNA sequence: TGTGCCAGCAGCGTATCCCGACTGAACAATGAGCAGTTCTTC. The chain is built from TRBV9 and TRBJ2-1, with D unclear. Germline V CDR1 and CDR2: SGDLS, YYNGEE. The CDR3 loop spans 14 amino acids. The V gene lost 1 base and the J gene lost 5 bases, with 10 bases spanning the gap.

The chain recombines TRBV7-3 with TRBJ2-1; D is unclear. The V end lost 3 bases, the J end lost 2 bases, and 8 bases lay between the germline ends. The germline V gene encodes CDR1 SGHTA and CDR2 FQGTGA. The CDR3 length is 14 residues. The CDR3 loop reads CASSFGPTYNEQFF. The CDR3 DNA follows: TGTGCCAGCAGCTTCGGACCGACCTACAATGAGCAGTTCTTC. The complete variable domain, with remaining parts taken from reference TRBV7-3 and TRBJ2-1, reads GAGVSQTPSNKVTEKGKYVELRCDPISGHTALYWYRQSLGQGPEFLIYFQGTGAADDSGLPNDRFFAVRPEGSVSTLKIQRTERGDSAVYLCASSFGPTYNEQFFGPGTRLTVL.

J is TRBJ1-2 and V is TRBV4-3, with a possible D match to TRBD1 (5 bases). This CDR3 is built from 14 residues. Trimming left V 0 bases short and J 6 bases short, with 11 bases between. The germline gives CDR1 LGHNA, CDR2 YSLEER. CDR3 residues: CASSQDREGNGYTF. DNA for the CDR3: TGCGCCAGCAGCCAAGACAGGGAGGGGAATGGCTACACCTTC.

The gene calls are TRBV30 and TRBJ1-1; D unresolved. The germline V and J ends were trimmed by 7 bases and 2 bases, with 5 bases remaining between them. The CDR3 sequence is 10 residues long. CDR1 is GTSNPN, CDR2 SVGIG, per germline (reference sequence). The DNA for the CDR3 is TGTGCCTCCGTAAACACTGAAGCTTTCTTT. Its translation: CASVNTEAFF.

The J gene is TRBJ1-1, the V gene TRBV12-3 or TRBV12-4; no clear D. This CDR3 has 11 residues. V was trimmed by 4 bases and J by 8 bases, leaving 8 bases between them. CDR3 sequence reads: CASSSLGEAFF. CDR3 sequence (DNA): TGTGCCAGCAGTTCCTTAGGGGAAGCTTTCTTT.

This chain uses TRBV5-6 with TRBJ1-4; 8 positions match TRBD1. The CDR3 consists of 17 residues. The V gene end was trimmed by 1 base and the J gene end by 7 bases; junction bases not matched to a gene: 12. Germline V CDR1 and CDR2: SGHDT, YYEEEE. CDR3 coding DNA: TGTGCCAGCAGCTTGTGGACAGGGTCCTCAACTGGTGAAAAACTGTTTTTT. It codes for CASSLWTGSSTGEKLFF.

This clone was counted once. Sequence at one end of the junction differs from germline and may be a read error. This chain uses TRBV25-1 with TRBJ1-2; 7 nucleotides line up with TRBD1. The CDR3 sequence is 13 residues long. From germline, CDR1 is MGHDK and CDR2 SYGVNS. The CDR3 DNA sequence: TGTGCCAGCAGTGAATTAGGGACAGAGGAGCACTACTTC. Encoded protein: CASSELGTEEHYF.

The V call is TRBV7-2, the J call TRBJ2-7; D is ambiguous. The CDR3 totals 14 residues. The V and J ends lost 0 bases and 0 bases respectively, with 6 bases between them. Germline V gene sequence: CDR1 SGHTA, CDR2 FQGNSA. As DNA, the CDR3 is TGTGCCAGCAGCTTAGCACGGCTCTCCTACGAGCAGTACTTC. This gives the protein CASSLARLSYEQYF.

The CDR3 protein is CASSPRGDYNEQFF. The CDR3 DNA reads as TGCGCCAGCAGCCCCCGGGGAGATTACAATGAGCAGTTCTTC. The chain is built from TRBV5-1 and TRBJ2-1; a possible D gene is TRBD2 (5 bases). The CDR3 runs 14 residues. Germline CDR1 is SGHRS and CDR2 is YFSETQ. Trimming left V 4 bases short and J 4 bases short, with 12 bases between. The full variable domain, rest sourced from reference TRBV5-1 and TRBJ2-1, is KAGVTQTPRYLIKTRGQQVTLSCSPISGHRSVSWYQQTPGQGLQFLFEYFSETQRNKGNFPGRFSGRQFSNSRSEMNVSTLELGDSALYLCASSPRGDYNEQFFGPGTRLTVL.

V and J are TRBV10-3 and TRBJ1-6; weak D call: TRBD1 (5 bases). CDR3 length: 15 amino acids. CDR1 is ENHRY, CDR2 SYGVKD, per germline. V was trimmed by 5 bases and J by 4 bases, leaving 12 bases between them. In DNA, the CDR3 is TGTGCCATCAGTACTCCGACAGAATATAATTCACCCCTCCACTTT. Translation: CAISTPTEYNSPLHF.

The chain is built from TRBV6-5 and TRBJ2-1; 9 nucleotides agree with TRBD2. The trim removed 2 bases at V and 5 bases at J, leaving 4 bases unmatched. The germline gives CDR1 MNHEY, CDR2 SVGAGI. The CDR3 covers 15 residues. The CDR3 is CASSYGGGAHNEQFF. The CDR3, as DNA: TGTGCCAGCAGTTACGGCGGGGGGGCACACAATGAGCAGTTCTTC.

This clone was seen a handful of times. The chain is built from TRBV19 and TRBJ1-5, with 7 positions matching TRBD1. The CDR3 is 15 amino acids. The V segment lost 6 bases and the J segment 1 base; nucleotides outside the gene matches: 6. Germline-derived CDR1 and CDR2 are LNHDA and SQIVND (reference sequence). CDR3 region: CASSTTGASNQPQHF. CDR3 in DNA: TGTGCCAGTAGCACTACAGGGGCAAGCAATCAGCCCCAGCATTTT. The full variable domain, with the rest looked up from reference TRBV19 and TRBJ1-5, is DGGITQSPKYLFRKEGQNVTLSCEQNLNHDAMYWYRQDPGQGLRLIYYSQIVNDFQKGDIAEGYSVSREKKESFPLTVTSAQKNPTAFYLCASSTTGASNQPQHFGDGTRLSIL.

This chain joins TRBV27 and TRBJ1-4; 8 positions match TRBD1. In germline, CDR1 is MNHEY, CDR2 SMNVEV (reference sequence). The length of the CDR3 is 13 residues. V shed 7 bases, J shed 6 bases, and the junction held 4 bases outside the gene matches. The DNA of the CDR3 is TGTGCCAGCATCGGACAGGGAGATGAAAAACTGTTTTTT. This encodes CASIGQGDEKLFF.

The rearrangement links TRBV4-1 to TRBJ1-1, with D perhaps matching TRBD1 (6 bases). Germline V gene data show CDR1 as MGHRA and CDR2 as YSYEKL. V was shortened by 7 bases and J by 2 bases, with 17 bases between the two germline ends. The CDR3 consists of 15 residues. The DNA for the CDR3 is TGCGCCAGCAATTGGCCCGGACAGCCTAACACTGAAGCTTTCTTT. This sequence encodes CASNWPGQPNTEAFF.

The chain joins TRBV4-1 to TRBJ1-1, with D perhaps TRBD1 (6 bases). Trimming removed 0 bases at V and 0 bases at J, with 14 bases between. Per germline, CDR1 MGHRA and CDR2 YSYEKL. The CDR3 has 17 amino acids. CDR3 in amino acids: CASSQDGQLFMNTEAFF. DNA for the CDR3: TGCGCCAGCAGCCAAGATGGACAGCTTTTCATGAACACTGAAGCTTTCTTT.

The V gene is TRBV7-9, the J gene TRBJ1-1; a weak D match, TRBD1 (6 bases). The length of the CDR3 is 14 residues. The germline V gene has CDR1 SEHNR and CDR2 FQNEAQ (reference sequence). V gave up 5 bases and J gave up 4 bases, with 14 bases separating them. The CDR3 DNA is TGTGCCAGCAGCCCCCAGGGGATGGGCACTGAAGCTTTCTTT. Its protein product is CASSPQGMGTEAFF.

There are a few counts of this clone. V is TRBV11-2 and J is TRBJ1-4; D uncertain. The CDR3 runs 15 residues. CDR1 is SGHAT, CDR2 FQNNGV, per germline. Trimming removed 5 bases from V and 5 bases from J, with 15 bases in between. The CDR3 protein is CASSLSFGLNEKLFF. The DNA of the CDR3 is TGTGCCAGCAGCCTGAGCTTTGGTTTGAATGAAAAACTGTTTTTT. Full variable domain (outside the CDR3, taken from reference TRBV11-2 and TRBJ1-4): EAGVAQSPRYKIIEKRQSVAFWCNPISGHATLYWYQQILGQGPKLLIQFQNNGVVDDSQLPKDRFSAERLKGVDSTLKIQPAKLEDSAVYLCASSLSFGLNEKLFFGSGTQLSVL.

This chain joins TRBV9 and TRBJ1-6; D not certain. V shed 3 bases and J shed 0 bases, with 7 bases lying between them. The germline gives CDR1 SGDLS, CDR2 YYNGEE. The CDR3 totals 15 residues. CDR3 DNA: TGTGCCAGCAGCGCTTTTAGCTCCTATAATTCACCCCTCCACTTT. It yields the protein CASSAFSSYNSPLHF. Together with reference TRBV9 and TRBJ1-6, the CDR3 gives the full variable domain: DSGVTQTPKHLITATGQRVTLRCSPRSGDLSVYWYQQSLDQGLQFLIQYYNGEERAKGNILERFSAQQFPDLHSELNLSSLELGDSALYFCASSAFSSYNSPLHFGNGTRLTVT.

The chain carries TRBV7-3 and TRBJ2-1, with unresolved D. Trimming removed 1 base at V and 2 bases at J, with 6 bases between. The CDR3 is 14 amino acids. Germline values: CDR1 SGHTA, CDR2 FQGTGA. The CDR3: CASSLSQPYNEQFF. DNA for the CDR3: TGTGCCAGCAGCTTAAGCCAGCCCTACAATGAGCAGTTCTTC.

The chain links TRBV7-2 to TRBJ2-7; weak D call: TRBD1 (8 bases). From germline, CDR1 is SGHTA and CDR2 FQGNSA. Trimming removed 5 bases at V and 4 bases at J, with 15 bases between. The CDR3 has 14 amino acids. The DNA of the CDR3 is TGTGCCAGCAGCGGGGTACAGGGGGGGTACGAGCAGTACTTC. This encodes CASSGVQGGYEQYF.

The chain links TRBV28 to TRBJ2-5; no firm D call. From germline, CDR1 is MDHEN and CDR2 SYDVKM. This CDR3 is built from 13 residues. Trimming removed 2 bases at V and 7 bases at J, with 11 bases between. The chain's CDR3 is CASSLPLDVTQYF. The CDR3 nucleotides read TGTGCCAGCAGTTTACCCCTCGACGTGACCCAGTACTTC.

V and J are TRBV5-1 and TRBJ2-2; D possibly corresponds to TRBD1 (6 bases). Trimming took off 7 bases at V and 1 base at J, with 11 bases between the two ends. The CDR3 contains 14 residues. Germline V CDR1 and CDR2: SGHRS, YFSETQ. CDR3 nucleotides: TGCGCCAGCGGACCGGGACAGAACACCGGGGAGCTGTTTTTT. It translates to CASGPGQNTGELFF.

CDR3 sequence: CASSPGQGLEQYF. Here the CDR3 DNA reads TGCGCCAGCAGCCCGGGACAGGGCCTAGAGCAGTACTTC. The V call is TRBV5-1, the J call TRBJ2-7, with TRBD1 identical over 9 bases. The CDR3 has 13 amino acids. V dropped 4 bases and J dropped 7; count of bases not matched to a gene: 6. Looked up from germline, CDR1 is SGHRS and CDR2 is YFSETQ.

The chain's CDR3 is CASSLAGGSTDTQYF. The CDR3 bases are TGTGCCAGCAGCTTAGCGGGGGGATCCACAGATACGCAGTATTTT. The rearrangement joins TRBV11-2 to TRBJ2-3; 7 nucleotides match TRBD2. The germline CDR1 and CDR2 sequences are SGHAT and FQNNGV. There are 15 residues in the CDR3. J gave up 2 bases and V 1 base, and 3 bases lay outside the gene matches.

This chain connects TRBV19 to TRBJ1-2; D possibly corresponds to TRBD1 (5 bases). V dropped 3 bases and J dropped 7 bases, with 12 bases sitting between them. This CDR3 region has 13 residues. Germline V lookup: CDR1 LNHDA, CDR2 SQIVND (reference sequence). CDR3 region: CASSIGGGGGYTF. CDR3 sequence (DNA): TGTGCCAGTAGTATTGGCGGGGGAGGTGGCTACACCTTC.

The rearrangement joins TRBV19 to TRBJ1-2; TRBD1 matches 9 bases. Germline trimming cut 6 bases from V and 2 bases from J; bases unmatched to any gene: 7. CDR3 length: 15 residues. The germline V gene encodes CDR1 LNHDA and CDR2 SQIVND (reference sequence). The CDR3 region has the DNA TGTGCCAGTAGCCGCGGGACAGGGTCCAACTATGGCTACACCTTC. Its translation: CASSRGTGSNYGYTF.

The rearrangement uses TRBV5-1 and TRBJ1-2; TRBD1 is a possible D gene (6 bases). Germline values: CDR1 SGHRS, CDR2 YFSETQ. This CDR3 comprises 13 residues. Trimming removed 4 bases at V and 1 base at J, with 8 bases between. The CDR3 spells CASSPDSNYGYTF. The CDR3 DNA follows: TGCGCCAGCAGCCCGGACAGTAACTATGGCTACACCTTC.

This chain connects TRBV19 to TRBJ2-5; D possibly uses TRBD1 or TRBD2 (5 bases each). The CDR3 has 15 residues. The V end was cut by 11 bases, the J end by 9 bases, with 28 bases between. CDR1 is LNHDA, CDR2 SQIVND, per germline (reference sequence). The CDR3 DNA sequence: TGTGCCTCTTCGGAATTACTGGGGGTTACGATCGCCCAGTACTTC. Translation gives CASSELLGVTIAQYF.